These T cell receptor beta chains were read from a single sample in a study of blood T cell repertoires in COVID-19. TCRdb's table, derived via immunoSEQ multiplex PCR, lists solely in-frame clones and lacks some. This table holds about 260,000 clones, 88% found once. The sequenced material came from peripheral blood. The receptor set was obtained from a woman aged 25-40 years with COVID-19, enrolled during active disease. The CDR3 runs from the conserved cysteine through the conserved F or W. Fields, in order: V gene, clone size, D gene, J gene, CDR3 DNA, CDR3 protein. The D gene is left open where the match is weak. The size entry is marked missing in some rows and otherwise reads once, few, many or a size class.

v_gene: TRBV18
abundance: -
d_gene: TRBD1
j_gene: TRBJ1-4
CDR3nt: TGTGCCAGCTCCAGGACAGGGACTACTAATGAAAAACTGTTTTTT
CDR3aa: CASSRTGTTNEKLFF

v_gene: TRBV28
abundance: -
d_gene: -
j_gene: TRBJ2-7
CDR3nt: TGTGCCAGCAGTTTCGGCAGGGGGACTGACGAGCAGTACTTC
CDR3aa: CASSFGRGTDEQYF

v_gene: TRBV6-5
abundance: -
d_gene: -
j_gene: TRBJ2-7
CDR3nt: TGTGCCAGCAGACAGGGTATGTCGTACGAGCAGTACTTC
CDR3aa: CASRQGMSYEQYF

v_gene: TRBV3-1/TRBV3-2
abundance: -
d_gene: -
j_gene: TRBJ2-2
CDR3nt: TGTGCCAGCAGCCAAGGTGACAGGAACACCGGGGAGCTGTTTTTT
CDR3aa: CASSQGDRNTGELFF

v_gene: TRBV7-9
abundance: -
d_gene: TRBD1
j_gene: TRBJ1-1
CDR3nt: TGTGCCAGCAGCGGTACAGGGGGTAATCGGTTTACTGAAGCTTTCTTT
CDR3aa: CASSGTGGNRFTEAFF

v_gene: TRBV30
abundance: -
d_gene: TRBD1
j_gene: TRBJ2-2
CDR3nt: TGTGCCTGGAGAAGGACAGGGACCGCCGGGGAGCTGTTTTTT
CDR3aa: CAWRRTGTAGELFF

v_gene: TRBV5-1
abundance: -
d_gene: -
j_gene: TRBJ2-7
CDR3nt: TGCGCCAGCAGCTCTCAACACGGGTACGAGCAGTACTTC
CDR3aa: CASSSQHGYEQYF

v_gene: TRBV28
abundance: -
d_gene: -
j_gene: TRBJ2-7
CDR3nt: TGTGCCAGCAGTTTACTCCCCAGTCCCGAGCAGTACTTC
CDR3aa: CASSLLPSPEQYF

v_gene: TRBV29-1
abundance: -
d_gene: -
j_gene: TRBJ2-1
CDR3nt: TGCAGCGTTGATCGTCAGGACTCCTACAATGAGCAGTTCTTC
CDR3aa: CSVDRQDSYNEQFF

v_gene: TRBV10-3
abundance: few
d_gene: TRBD2
j_gene: TRBJ2-2
CDR3nt: TGTGCCATCAGTGGTAGCGGGGAGAACACCGGGGAGCTGTTTTTT
CDR3aa: CAISGSGENTGELFF

v_gene: TRBV5-3
abundance: few
d_gene: -
j_gene: TRBJ2-7
CDR3nt: TGTGCCGAGCGGATGGGTCAGGCTAGCTCCTACGAGCAGTACTTC
CDR3aa: CAERMGQASSYEQYF

v_gene: TRBV9
abundance: -
d_gene: -
j_gene: TRBJ1-4
CDR3nt: TGTGCCAGCAGCGTAGGAGGGTTTAATGAAAAACTGTTTTTT
CDR3aa: CASSVGGFNEKLFF

v_gene: TRBV6-2/TRBV6-3
abundance: -
d_gene: -
j_gene: TRBJ2-3
CDR3nt: TGTGCCAGCAGTGGGAGTTCGGCAGATACGCAGTATTTT
CDR3aa: CASSGSSADTQYF

v_gene: TRBV9
abundance: -
d_gene: TRBD2
j_gene: TRBJ2-3
CDR3nt: TGTGCCAGCAGCGTCGAGGGGACTAGCGGGGCAGATACGCAGTATTTT
CDR3aa: CASSVEGTSGADTQYF

v_gene: TRBV29-1
abundance: -
d_gene: TRBD2
j_gene: TRBJ2-1
CDR3nt: TGCAGCGTTGAAGACCGAGGCGGGAGGGCCAGTAATGAGCAGTTCTTC
CDR3aa: CSVEDRGGRASNEQFF

v_gene: TRBV13
abundance: -
d_gene: TRBD1
j_gene: TRBJ1-1
CDR3nt: TGTGCCAGCAGCCGAGATGGGACAGCGAACACTGAAGCTTTCTTT
CDR3aa: CASSRDGTANTEAFF

v_gene: TRBV12-3/TRBV12-4
abundance: -
d_gene: -
j_gene: TRBJ1-1
CDR3nt: TGTGCCAGCAGTCGGGGGACTGAAGCTTTCTTT
CDR3aa: CASSRGTEAFF

v_gene: TRBV10-3
abundance: -
d_gene: TRBD1
j_gene: TRBJ1-1
CDR3nt: TGTGCCATCAGCAGGGGGGAGGTGCAAGCTTTCTTT
CDR3aa: CAISRGEVQAFF

v_gene: TRBV24-1
abundance: -
d_gene: TRBD1
j_gene: TRBJ2-1
CDR3nt: TGTGCCACCAGTCGAAACCGACAGGGGGACAATGAGCAGTTCTTC
CDR3aa: CATSRNRQGDNEQFF

v_gene: TRBV7-2
abundance: -
d_gene: -
j_gene: TRBJ1-5
CDR3nt: TGTGCCAGCAGCCCCAGGGGACCCAATCAGCCCCAGCATTTT
CDR3aa: CASSPRGPNQPQHF

v_gene: TRBV10-3
abundance: -
d_gene: TRBD1
j_gene: TRBJ1-1
CDR3nt: TGTGCCATCAGGCCCCCCGGGACAGTGAACACTGAAGCTTTCTTT
CDR3aa: CAIRPPGTVNTEAFF

v_gene: TRBV28
abundance: few
d_gene: TRBD2
j_gene: TRBJ2-1
CDR3nt: TGTGCCAGCAGCAACGGACTAGCGGCCCTAGAGCAGTTCTTC
CDR3aa: CASSNGLAALEQFF

v_gene: TRBV20-1
abundance: -
d_gene: -
j_gene: TRBJ1-1
CDR3nt: TGCAGTGCCAGGAACACTGAAGCTTTCTTT
CDR3aa: CSARNTEAFF

v_gene: TRBV7-3
abundance: -
d_gene: -
j_gene: TRBJ2-7
CDR3nt: TGTGCCAGCAGCTTAGGCTCTGCAGGGGACGAGCAGTACTTC
CDR3aa: CASSLGSAGDEQYF

v_gene: TRBV18
abundance: -
d_gene: -
j_gene: TRBJ2-4
CDR3nt: TGTGCCAGCTCACCATCCCCAACAAGACTAGCCAAAAACATTCAGTACTTC
CDR3aa: CASSPSPTRLAKNIQYF

v_gene: TRBV7-2
abundance: -
d_gene: -
j_gene: TRBJ1-1
CDR3nt: TGTGCCAGCAGCTCCCGACAGGCCTGGTTCACTGAAGCTTTCTTT
CDR3aa: CASSSRQAWFTEAFF

v_gene: TRBV7-2
abundance: -
d_gene: -
j_gene: TRBJ2-1
CDR3nt: TGTGCCAGCAGCTTTCAAGATGTGGAGTGGAGTGAGCAGTTCTTC
CDR3aa: CASSFQDVEWSEQFF

v_gene: TRBV7-3
abundance: -
d_gene: TRBD1
j_gene: TRBJ2-2
CDR3nt: TGTGCCAGCACCAGGGACAGGGACACCGGGGAGCTGTTTTTT
CDR3aa: CASTRDRDTGELFF

v_gene: TRBV2
abundance: -
d_gene: TRBD2
j_gene: TRBJ2-2
CDR3nt: TGTGCCAGCAGTCCTATAGCGGGAGGCGCGAACACCGGGGAGCTGTTTTTT
CDR3aa: CASSPIAGGANTGELFF

v_gene: TRBV3-1/TRBV3-2
abundance: -
d_gene: -
j_gene: TRBJ2-7
CDR3nt: TGTGCCAGCAGCCAAGTAGGGACGGGAGCCCGCGAGCAGTACTTC
CDR3aa: CASSQVGTGAREQYF

v_gene: TRBV10-3
abundance: -
d_gene: -
j_gene: TRBJ2-5
CDR3nt: TGTGCCATCAGTGAGTTCAACAGACAAGAGACCCAGTACTTC
CDR3aa: CAISEFNRQETQYF

v_gene: TRBV28
abundance: -
d_gene: TRBD1
j_gene: TRBJ1-5
CDR3nt: TGTGCCAGCAGTACTCGGACAGGGGGCTATCAGCCCCAGCATTTT
CDR3aa: CASSTRTGGYQPQHF

v_gene: TRBV7-9
abundance: -
d_gene: TRBD2
j_gene: TRBJ2-1
CDR3nt: TGTGCCAGCAGCCCCGGGGGGTTCTACAATGAGCAGTTCTTC
CDR3aa: CASSPGGFYNEQFF

v_gene: TRBV7-3
abundance: -
d_gene: -
j_gene: TRBJ2-1
CDR3nt: TGTGCCAGCAGCTTAACCCCTTCAGGGCCTGAGCAGTTCTTC
CDR3aa: CASSLTPSGPEQFF

v_gene: TRBV3-1/TRBV3-2
abundance: -
d_gene: -
j_gene: TRBJ1-1
CDR3nt: TGTGCCAGCAGCCAGCTGGGGGGAGGGGGCACTGAAGCTTTCTTT
CDR3aa: CASSQLGGGGTEAFF

v_gene: TRBV4-3
abundance: -
d_gene: TRBD2
j_gene: TRBJ2-7
CDR3nt: TGCGCCAGCAGCCAATTGGCTAGCGGGAGCTACGAGCAGTACTTC
CDR3aa: CASSQLASGSYEQYF

v_gene: TRBV2
abundance: -
d_gene: -
j_gene: TRBJ1-1
CDR3nt: TGTGCCAGCAGTGAAGCGCGGGCTAGCGGAGCTTTCTTT
CDR3aa: CASSEARASGAFF

v_gene: TRBV15
abundance: -
d_gene: -
j_gene: TRBJ2-4
CDR3nt: TGTGCCACCAGCAGGACCAGGGGCTTAGCCAAAAACATTCAGTACTTC
CDR3aa: CATSRTRGLAKNIQYF

v_gene: TRBV5-4
abundance: -
d_gene: TRBD2
j_gene: TRBJ2-7
CDR3nt: TGTGCCAGCAGCGTCCGGGGGGGTTACGAGCAGTACTTC
CDR3aa: CASSVRGGYEQYF

v_gene: TRBV4-1
abundance: -
d_gene: -
j_gene: TRBJ2-1
CDR3nt: TGCGCCAGCAGCCAGAAAAGGTCAGGTGAGCTAGCGTCCAATGAGCAGTTCTTC
CDR3aa: CASSQKRSGELASNEQFF

v_gene: TRBV28
abundance: -
d_gene: TRBD1
j_gene: TRBJ2-7
CDR3nt: TGTGCCAGCAGTCCCCTCGGACAGGGAGGAACTACCGAGCAGTACTTC
CDR3aa: CASSPLGQGGTTEQYF

v_gene: TRBV19
abundance: -
d_gene: -
j_gene: TRBJ2-2
CDR3nt: TGTGCCAGTAGTAATAGGGCCCTCAGGACTATCACCGGGGAGCTGTTTTTT
CDR3aa: CASSNRALRTITGELFF

v_gene: TRBV9
abundance: -
d_gene: TRBD2
j_gene: TRBJ2-1
CDR3nt: TGTGCCAGCAGCGCGGGGGACTACAACAATGAGCAGTTCTTC
CDR3aa: CASSAGDYNNEQFF

v_gene: TRBV28
abundance: -
d_gene: -
j_gene: TRBJ2-3
CDR3nt: TGTGCCAGCGGAGGGATCGGGACAGATACGCAGTATTTT
CDR3aa: CASGGIGTDTQYF

v_gene: TRBV2
abundance: -
d_gene: TRBD1
j_gene: TRBJ2-5
CDR3nt: TGTGCCAGCAGAGGACAGGGTTTGGAGACCCAGTACTTC
CDR3aa: CASRGQGLETQYF

v_gene: TRBV7-9
abundance: -
d_gene: -
j_gene: TRBJ2-1
CDR3nt: TGTGCCAGCAGCTTAGCGCGAGGGAATGAGCAGTTCTTC
CDR3aa: CASSLARGNEQFF

v_gene: TRBV5-1
abundance: -
d_gene: -
j_gene: TRBJ1-3
CDR3nt: TGCGCCAGCAGCTTGGCCATGGGACACTCTGGAAACACCATATATTTT
CDR3aa: CASSLAMGHSGNTIYF

v_gene: TRBV14
abundance: once
d_gene: TRBD2
j_gene: TRBJ2-5
CDR3nt: TGTGCCAGCAGCCAAGAAAAAGGACGTCGGGGGGAGTTCGTGACCCAGTACTTC
CDR3aa: CASSQEKGRRGEFVTQYF

v_gene: TRBV24-1
abundance: -
d_gene: TRBD2
j_gene: TRBJ2-7
CDR3nt: TGTGCCACCATAACTCCCCGTGCTAGCGGGGATATTTATGAGCAGTACTTC
CDR3aa: CATITPRASGDIYEQYF

v_gene: TRBV10-3
abundance: -
d_gene: TRBD1
j_gene: TRBJ2-1
CDR3nt: TGTGCCATCATGGAAGGGACAGGGGGAAACAATGAGCAGTTCTTC
CDR3aa: CAIMEGTGGNNEQFF

v_gene: TRBV7-9
abundance: -
d_gene: -
j_gene: TRBJ2-2
CDR3nt: TGTGCCAGCAGCTTAAACATCAACACCGGGGAGCTGTTTTTT
CDR3aa: CASSLNINTGELFF

v_gene: TRBV7-9
abundance: -
d_gene: -
j_gene: TRBJ1-1
CDR3nt: TGTGCCAGCAGCTTAGCCCCGGGGAACACTGAAGCTTTCTTT
CDR3aa: CASSLAPGNTEAFF